What follows describes a single TCR beta chain. The count of this clone is one. The antigen it recognizes is unknown. Per-nucleotide qualities are absent, and no much larger clonotype sits a single base away. Reading the germline V gene gives CDR1 WSHSY and CDR2 SAAADI. V is pared back by 0 bases and J by 3 bases, with 14 bases lying between the germline termini. Inclusive of the bounding cysteine and phenylalanine, the CDR3 is 16 residues long. Only CDR3 DNA remains: 48 bases, in frame from the first base. The data originate from a study of human thymus T cells (dated by TCRdb to the early 2020s). Context from the whole study: The study characterized TCR alpha and beta repertoires from about 8 infant thymus samples and four related peripheral blood samples. Donor ages ranged from roughly 7 to 244 days, and the cohort comprised about 6 male and a couple of female infants. The paper's findings and limits, for the study overall: Both the thymic and the peripheral blood repertoires appeared to show biased V and J gene segment usage. On average, about 800,000 unique TCRB clonotypes were obtained from thymus samples, compared with 65,000 to 90,000 from blood samples.

Donors were immunologically healthy infants undergoing open corrective cardiac surgery for congenital heart defects in Finland. From four of the eight donors, a small aliquot of roughly 0.5-1 mL peripheral blood was collected during surgery. Genomic DNA from blood samples was extracted from all available leukocytes rather than from a fixed cell number. ACK lysis buffer was used to remove erythrocytes from the blood, and the remaining leukocytes were kept as pellets at -70 degrees C. Genomic DNA was extracted from frozen cell pellets with a QIAsymphony instrument. The immunoSEQ multiplex PCR assay was used to amplify the TCRB and TCRAD loci from a standardized amount of quality-controlled genomic DNA. Amplicons spanned the V(D)J region at a length sufficient to cover the CDR3 and identify V and J genes. The commercial immunoSEQ service was used to sequence amplicons on an Illumina platform. The original methods were these. Primer bias and sequencing errors were corrected using previously described methods, and TCRAD and TCRB definitions followed the IMGT database. Analysis of the repertoires was done with immunoSEQ Analyzer 3.0 and VDJTools and included basic statistics, V/J segment usage, diversity estimates, rarefaction and pairwise overlap. To estimate diversity, the Chao1, ChaoE, Efron-Thisted, Shannon and inverse Simpson indices were applied, and diversity was also estimated on datasets down-sampled to the smallest sample. For repertoire overlap, CDR3 nucleotide sequence, V gene and J gene had to match strictly, and clustering was done by Jaccard-based multidimensional scaling. TCRdb holds this immuneACCESS table with in-frame rearrangements only. Some clones are missing; in checked studies, unresolved V genes explain under half, and the rest has no known cause. V and J calls plus clone size are reproduced from that table; the DNA served to infer D and trimming. Here the sample has more than 45,000 clones; over 85% occur a single time. Almost 6% of the sample lies in the top ten.

This chain joins TRBV10-2 to TRBJ1-1; TRBD1 is a weak D gene call, 5 bases matching. The sample taken for sequencing was blood. The origin of this receptor is a boy under three years old with a congenital heart defect but otherwise immunologically healthy. The nucleotide sequence reads as follows: TGCGCCAGCAGTGAGTCCTGGGGACTGCAGGACACTGAAGCTTTCTTT. Its protein is CASSESWGLQDTEAFF.